The 2 T cell receptor beta chains listed next were all sequenced from one sample in a study of blood T cell repertoires in COVID-19. Measured with immunoSEQ multiplex PCR; TCRdb has only the in-frame clones, and not every one. The sample lists about 91,000 clones; 88% were seen once. Sequenced sample: peripheral blood. Source of these receptors: a woman between 65 and 79 years old with acute or convalescent COVID-19.

The rearrangement links TRBV4-1 to TRBJ2-1, with D perhaps matching TRBD2 (5 bases). CDR1 and CDR2 from the germline V gene are MGHRA and YSYEKL. Deletions cut 0 bases from V and 0 bases from J, with 12 bases between. CDR3 length: 17 amino acids. The CDR3 sequence is CASSQDLSSTSYNEQFF. DNA for the CDR3: TGCGCCAGCAGCCAAGATCTTTCTAGCACCTCCTACAATGAGCAGTTCTTC.

CDR3 region: CASSSSARGETQYF. In DNA form, the CDR3 reads TGTGCCAGCAGCTCTTCGGCCCGAGGAGAGACCCAGTACTTC. The chain joins TRBV7-9 to TRBJ2-5; D remains unclear. Deletions cut 4 bases from V and 4 bases from J, with 13 bases between. This CDR3 is 14 amino acids long. Germline V gene lookup returns CDR1 SEHNR and CDR2 FQNEAQ (reference sequence).